Detailed here is one T cell receptor (beta chain). Antigen specificity is unknown. The ends were cut back, 5 bases at V and 1 base at J, with 11 bases in the middle. Germline-derived CDR1 and CDR2 are SGHTA and FQGNSA. CDR3 size: 14 residues. The method was immunoSEQ multiplex PCR; TCRdb's version includes in-frame clones alone and lacks a portion of them. The data hold about 1 million clones, with more than 60% observed a single time. The data were taken from a study of shared clonotypes between healthy human individuals. CD4+ cell separation produced CD45RA+ naive and CD45RA-negative memory subsets. Points from the study as a whole: Non-shared clonotypes had lower generation probabilities than those shared by all four donors.

The chain employs TRBV7-2 and TRBJ2-5; D remains unclear. The specimen sequenced was memory CD4+ T cells sorted from blood. Subset in this sample: CD45RA-negative fraction. The TCR was taken from a man aged 18 to 30 in good health. In DNA, the CDR3 is TGTGCCAGCAGCCTCTCACTACCCCAAGAGACCCAGTACTTC. Amino acids: CASSLSLPQETQYF.